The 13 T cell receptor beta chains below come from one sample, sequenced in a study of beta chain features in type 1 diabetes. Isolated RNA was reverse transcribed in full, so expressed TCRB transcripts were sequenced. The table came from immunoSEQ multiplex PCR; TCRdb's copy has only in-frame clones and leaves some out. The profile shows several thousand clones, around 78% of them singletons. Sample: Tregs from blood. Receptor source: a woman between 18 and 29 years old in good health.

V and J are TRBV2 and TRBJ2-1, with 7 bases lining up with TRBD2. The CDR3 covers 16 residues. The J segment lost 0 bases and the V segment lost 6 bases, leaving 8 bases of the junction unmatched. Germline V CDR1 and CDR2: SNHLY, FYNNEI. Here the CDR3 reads CASSVPAGSSYNEQFF. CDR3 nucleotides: TGTGCCAGCAGCGTACCAGCGGGGAGCTCCTACAATGAGCAGTTCTTC.

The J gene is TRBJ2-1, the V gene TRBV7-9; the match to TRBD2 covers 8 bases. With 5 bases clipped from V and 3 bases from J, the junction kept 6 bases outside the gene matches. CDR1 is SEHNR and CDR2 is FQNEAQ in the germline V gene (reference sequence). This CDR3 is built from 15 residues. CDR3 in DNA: TGTGCCAGCAGCCGCACTAGCGGCCACTACAATGAGCAGTTCTTC. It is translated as CASSRTSGHYNEQFF. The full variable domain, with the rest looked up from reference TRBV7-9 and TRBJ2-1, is DTGVSQNPRHKITKRGQNVTFRCDPISEHNRLYWYRQTLGQGPEFLTYFQNEAQLEKSRLLSDRFSAERPKGSFSTLEIQRTEQGDSAMYLCASSRTSGHYNEQFFGPGTRLTVL.

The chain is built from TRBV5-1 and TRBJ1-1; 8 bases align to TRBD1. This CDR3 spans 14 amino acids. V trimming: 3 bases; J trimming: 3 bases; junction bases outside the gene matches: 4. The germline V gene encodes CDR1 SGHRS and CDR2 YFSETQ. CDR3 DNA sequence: TGCGCCAGCAGCTCAGGACAGGGCGACACTGAAGCTTTCTTT. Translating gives CASSSGQGDTEAFF.

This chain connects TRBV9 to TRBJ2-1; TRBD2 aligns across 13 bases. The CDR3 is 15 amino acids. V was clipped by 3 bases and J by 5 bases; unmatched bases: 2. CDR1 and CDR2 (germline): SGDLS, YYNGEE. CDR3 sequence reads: CASSGGLAGHNEQFF. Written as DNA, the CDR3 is TGTGCCAGCAGCGGGGGACTAGCGGGACACAATGAGCAGTTCTTC.

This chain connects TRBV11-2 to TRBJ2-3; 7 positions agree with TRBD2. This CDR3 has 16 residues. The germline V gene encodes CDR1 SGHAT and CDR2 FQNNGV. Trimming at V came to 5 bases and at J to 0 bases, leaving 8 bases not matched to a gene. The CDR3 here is CASSPMVGGSTDTQYF. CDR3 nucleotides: TGTGCCAGCAGCCCAATGGTCGGGGGGAGCACAGATACGCAGTATTTT.

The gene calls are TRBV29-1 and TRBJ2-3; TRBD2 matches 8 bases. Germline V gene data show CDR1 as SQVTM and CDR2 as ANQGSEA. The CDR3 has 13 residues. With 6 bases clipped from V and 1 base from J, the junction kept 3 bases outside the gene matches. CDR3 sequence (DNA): TGCAGCGTGACGCGGGGGGGCACAGATACGCAGTATTTT. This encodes CSVTRGGTDTQYF.

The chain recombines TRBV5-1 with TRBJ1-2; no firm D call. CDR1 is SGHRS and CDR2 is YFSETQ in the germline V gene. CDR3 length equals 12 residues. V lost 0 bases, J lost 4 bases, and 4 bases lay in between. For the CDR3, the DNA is TGCGCCAGCAGCTTGGGGCTCTATGGCTACACCTTC. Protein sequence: CASSLGLYGYTF.

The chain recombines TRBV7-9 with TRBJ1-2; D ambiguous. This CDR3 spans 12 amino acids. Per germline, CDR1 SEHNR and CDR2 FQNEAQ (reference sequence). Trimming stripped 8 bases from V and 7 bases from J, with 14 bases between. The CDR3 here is CASLPRESGYTF. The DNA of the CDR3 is TGTGCCAGCCTCCCAAGGGAGAGTGGCTACACCTTC.

CDR3 amino acids: CASSEDRSYNEQFF. CDR3 nucleotides: TGTGCCAGCAGTGAGGACAGATCCTACAATGAGCAGTTCTTC. V gene TRBV2 combines with J gene TRBJ2-1; possible D gene TRBD1, 6 bases. Trimming removed 3 bases from V and 1 base from J, with 7 bases in between. The CDR3 runs 14 residues. CDR1 is SNHLY, CDR2 FYNNEI, per germline.

The CDR3 protein is CASSLGTDTYEQYF. DNA of the CDR3: TGTGCCAGCAGCTTAGGGACAGATACCTACGAGCAGTACTTC. The chain employs TRBV5-4 and TRBJ2-7; 7 bases agree with TRBD1. Germline V gene data show CDR1 as SGHNT and CDR2 as YYREEE (reference sequence). With 2 bases clipped from V and 2 bases from J, the junction kept 4 bases outside the gene matches. CDR3 size: 14 residues.

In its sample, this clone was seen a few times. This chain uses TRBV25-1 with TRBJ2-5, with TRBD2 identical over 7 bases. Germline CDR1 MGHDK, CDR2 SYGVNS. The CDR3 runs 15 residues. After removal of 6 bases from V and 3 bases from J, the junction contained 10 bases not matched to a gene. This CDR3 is CASSLRGVGEETQYF. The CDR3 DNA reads TGTGCCAGCAGCCTTCGGGGGGTCGGAGAAGAGACCCAGTACTTC.

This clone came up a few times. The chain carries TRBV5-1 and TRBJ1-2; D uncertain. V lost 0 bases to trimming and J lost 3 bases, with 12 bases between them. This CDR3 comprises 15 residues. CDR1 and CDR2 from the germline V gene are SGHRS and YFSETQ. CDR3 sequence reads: CASSLAPGLYYGYTF. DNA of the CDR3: TGCGCCAGCAGCTTGGCTCCGGGATTATACTATGGCTACACCTTC. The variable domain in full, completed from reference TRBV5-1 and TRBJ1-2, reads KAGVTQTPRYLIKTRGQQVTLSCSPISGHRSVSWYQQTPGQGLQFLFEYFSETQRNKGNFPGRFSGRQFSNSRSEMNVSTLELGDSALYLCASSLAPGLYYGYTFGSGTRLTVV.

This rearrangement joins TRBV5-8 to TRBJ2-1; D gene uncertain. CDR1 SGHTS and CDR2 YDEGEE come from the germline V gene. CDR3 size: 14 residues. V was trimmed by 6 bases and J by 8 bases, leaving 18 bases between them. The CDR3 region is CASTRLPAADEQFF. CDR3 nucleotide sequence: TGTGCCAGCACCCGACTCCCCGCCGCCGATGAGCAGTTCTTC.